A selection of T cell receptor beta chains follows, all from one sample in a study of OX40 agonist ivuxolimab in advanced cancers. Generated by immunoSEQ multiplex PCR, the TCRdb table keeps only in-frame clones and is missing some. Among roughly 120,000 clones listed, 80% to 95% were seen once. The sample in question was CD4+ or CD8+ T cells sorted from blood, obtained in a trial of the OX40 agonist ivuxolimab. These receptors were taken from an adult with an advanced solid tumor such as melanoma, head and neck, liver or kidney cancer. CDR3s leave out the opening cysteine and the closing phenylalanine or tryptophan. Fields, in order: J gene, V gene, CDR3 protein.

TRBJ2-7 | TRBV6-5 | ASRGGPLEQY
TRBJ1-2 | TRBV5-1 | ASSSEGGFGYGYT
TRBJ2-4 | TRBV19 | ASSALRDGLTLAKNIQY
TRBJ2-7 | TRBV7-2 | ASSLARTRNDEQY
TRBJ1-4 | TRBV28 | ASHSQGQTNEKLF
TRBJ2-7 | TRBV27 | ASSLGNSGYEQY
TRBJ1-4 | TRBV7-9 | ASSLAGTTNEKLF
TRBJ2-1 | TRBV4-2 | ASSQVAGGTYNEQF
TRBJ2-1 | TRBV14 | ASSRQLAGGGNEQF
TRBJ1-5 | TRBV19 | ASTNAGNTDQPQH
TRBJ1-2 | TRBV19 | ASSAAWSYGYT
TRBJ2-7 | TRBV27 | ASYSTGEGREQY
TRBJ2-5 | TRBV7-3 | ASSLEPRETQY
TRBJ1-5 | TRBV28 | ASSPEEGRNQPQH
TRBJ1-5 | TRBV5-1 | ASSLQGLSNQPQH
TRBJ2-3 | TRBV27 | ASSLWGQGYTDTQY
TRBJ2-3 | TRBV10-2 | ASRLSATTDTQY
TRBJ1-1 | TRBV5-1 | ASSLECANNEAF
TRBJ2-4 | TRBV2 | ASSEEKAKNIQY
TRBJ2-2 | TRBV5-1 | ASSRDPNTGELF
TRBJ1-2 | TRBV28 | ASSLALRPSGWGYT
TRBJ2-6 | TRBV19 | ASTLWRQANVLT
TRBJ1-4 | TRBV19 | ASSPRTAEKLF